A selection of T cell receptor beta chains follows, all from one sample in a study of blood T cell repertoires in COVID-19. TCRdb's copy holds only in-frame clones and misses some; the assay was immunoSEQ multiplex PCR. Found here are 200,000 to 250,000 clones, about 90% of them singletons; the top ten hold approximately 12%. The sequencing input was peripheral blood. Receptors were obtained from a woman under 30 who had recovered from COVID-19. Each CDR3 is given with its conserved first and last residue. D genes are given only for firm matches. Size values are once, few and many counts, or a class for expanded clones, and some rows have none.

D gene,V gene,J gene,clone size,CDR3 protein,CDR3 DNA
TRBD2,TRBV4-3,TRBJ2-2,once,CASSLGTSGRLDTGELFF,TGCGCCAGCAGCCTCGGGACTAGCGGGAGGTTGGACACCGGGGAGCTGTTTTTT
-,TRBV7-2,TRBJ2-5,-,CASSFSVETQYF,TGTGCCAGCAGCTTTAGCGTTGAGACCCAGTACTTC
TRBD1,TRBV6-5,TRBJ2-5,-,CASSYRQGKETQYF,TGTGCCAGCAGTTACAGACAGGGGAAAGAGACCCAGTACTTC
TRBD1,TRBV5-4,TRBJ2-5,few,CASSSMIGQGVRETQYF,TGTGCCAGCAGCTCAATGATCGGACAGGGGGTACGAGAGACCCAGTACTTC
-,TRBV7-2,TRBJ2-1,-,CASSPLVGSYNEQFF,TGTGCCAGCAGCCCGCTAGTAGGCTCCTACAATGAGCAGTTCTTC
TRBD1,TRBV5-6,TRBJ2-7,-,CASTGRGRGYEQYF,TGTGCCAGCACTGGCAGGGGGCGCGGATACGAGCAGTACTTC
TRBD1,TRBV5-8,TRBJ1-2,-,CASSLETGGRQTF,TGTGCCAGCAGCTTGGAGACAGGGGGCAGGCAAACCTTC
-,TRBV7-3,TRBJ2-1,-,CASSLEAMRSYNEQFF,TGTGCCAGCAGCTTAGAGGCCATGCGGTCCTACAATGAGCAGTTCTTC
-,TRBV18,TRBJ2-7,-,CASSPSTDGEQYF,TGTGCCAGCTCACCATCGACAGATGGTGAGCAGTACTTC
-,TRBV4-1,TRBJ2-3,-,CASSQRQGTDTQYF,TGCGCCAGCAGCCAGAGACAGGGCACAGATACGCAGTATTTT
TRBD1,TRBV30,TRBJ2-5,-,CAWSRQGVQETQYF,TGTGCCTGGAGTCGACAGGGCGTACAAGAGACCCAGTACTTC
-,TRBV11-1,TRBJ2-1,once,CASSLGASVLTFF,TGTGCCAGCAGCTTAGGGGCCAGTGTCTTAACGTTCTTC
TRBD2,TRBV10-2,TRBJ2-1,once,CASSDLAGGNEQFF,TGCGCCAGCAGTGATCTAGCGGGAGGTAATGAGCAGTTCTTC
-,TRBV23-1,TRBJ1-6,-,CADLTGSLDNSPLHF,TGCGCCGATCTAACAGGGTCTTTAGACAATTCACCCCTCCACTTT
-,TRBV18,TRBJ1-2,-,CASSSQGNYGYTF,TGTGCCAGCTCATCCCAGGGGAACTATGGCTACACCTTC
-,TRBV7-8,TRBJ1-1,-,CASSFRAGNEAFF,TGTGCCAGCAGCTTTAGAGCGGGTAATGAAGCTTTCTTT
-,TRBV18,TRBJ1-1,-,CASSRQGLMNTEAFF,TGTGCCAGCTCCCGGCAGGGGTTGATGAACACTGAAGCTTTCTTT